This T cell receptor beta chain appears in the sequencing data of a study of Ad26.COV2.S vaccination and SARS-CoV-2 variants. Concerning this clone: Its antigen remains unidentified.

Study-wide results and caveats: Estimates derived from TCR breadth and depth analyses may have underestimated total T cell responses. Participants in the vaccine arm had higher spike-specific TCR breadth; placebo recipients had lower.

The CDR3 is 11 residues long. V lost 7 bases to trimming and J lost 5 bases, with 8 bases between them. The germline gives CDR1 SEHNR, CDR2 FQNEAQ (reference sequence). Regarding treatment: some 20 received Ad26.COV2.S at low or high dose, single or two shots; about five received placebo; per-sample allocation not given. Collection of the samples took place on day 63 after the first injection of vaccine or placebo. The repertoire was sequenced with immunoSEQ multiplex PCR; TCRdb's copy has only in-frame clones and lacks some. The repertoire consists of about 350,000 clones, with around nine tenths occurring once and the leading ten covering around 10%.

The sample was peripheral blood, taken in a trial of Ad26.COV2.S vaccine versus placebo. This chain connects TRBV7-9 to TRBJ2-5; D may be TRBD2 (5 bases). This TCR was recovered from a person between 18 and 60 years old who received the Ad26.COV2.S COVID-19 vaccine or a placebo. This CDR3 is CASTRGETQYF. CDR3 nucleotides: TGTGCCAGCACGCGAGGGGAGACCCAGTACTTC.